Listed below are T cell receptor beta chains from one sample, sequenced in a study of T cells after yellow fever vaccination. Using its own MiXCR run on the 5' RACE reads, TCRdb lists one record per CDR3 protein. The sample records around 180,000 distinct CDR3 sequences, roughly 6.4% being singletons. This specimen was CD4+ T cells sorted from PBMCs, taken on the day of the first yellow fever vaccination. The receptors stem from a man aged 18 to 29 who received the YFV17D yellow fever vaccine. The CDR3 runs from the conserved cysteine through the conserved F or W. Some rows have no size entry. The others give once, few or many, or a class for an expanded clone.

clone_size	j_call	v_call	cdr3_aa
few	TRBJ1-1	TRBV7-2	CASSSNGRMNTEAFF
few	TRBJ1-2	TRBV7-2	CASRPPSTVVLNYGYTF
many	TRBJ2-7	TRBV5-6	CASSPMEESSYEQYF
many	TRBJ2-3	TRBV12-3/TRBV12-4	CASSLDTQYF
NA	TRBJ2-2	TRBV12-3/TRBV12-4	CASSPDSWTGELFF
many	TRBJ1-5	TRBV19	CASSSLQGANNQPQHF
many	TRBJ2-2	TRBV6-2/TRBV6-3	CASSPGRGLNGELFF
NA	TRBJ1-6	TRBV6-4	CASSDRGGNSPLHF
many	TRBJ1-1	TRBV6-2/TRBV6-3	CASSDRGNTEAFF
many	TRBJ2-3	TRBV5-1	CASSLGRGILTDTQYF
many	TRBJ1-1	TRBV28	CASSFGGRPEAFF
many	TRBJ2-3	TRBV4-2	CASSQDWRGALDTQYF
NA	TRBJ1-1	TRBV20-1	CSAPGRRPNTEAFF
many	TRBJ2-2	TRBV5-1	CASSPRTGNTGELFF
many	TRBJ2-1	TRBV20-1	CSAVTGTTRNEQFF